The clone carrying this TCR beta chain is a singleton in its sample. Its cognate antigen is unknown. Use of 60 Vbeta and 13 Jbeta primers characterized the PCR. Generated by immunoSEQ multiplex PCR, the TCRdb table keeps only in-frame clones and is missing some. In the table there are some 200,000 clones, 75% to 90% of which are singletons. The sample comes from a study of cytomegalovirus exposure and HLA in healthy donors. Points from the study as a whole: For most TCR beta V segments, an earlier analysis put the productive rate at about 87% or about 30% of the time.

This CDR3 region has 15 residues. CDR1 KGHSH and CDR2 LQKENI come from the germline V gene. Trimming took off 3 bases at V and 2 bases at J, with 10 bases between the two ends. This TCR derives from a woman in her forties or fifties in good health and CMV-seropositive. V is TRBV18 and J is TRBJ2-2; D possibly corresponds to TRBD2 (6 bases). The sample taken for sequencing was PBMCs. The CDR3 nucleotides are TGTGCCAGCTCACCGGAGGGTACCAACACCGGGGAGCTGTTTTTT. Its protein product is CASSPEGTNTGELFF.